This T cell receptor (beta chain) came from a study of blood T cell repertoires in COVID-19. Study overall: The origin of the acute and convalescent COVID-19 samples was the United States, Italy and Spain. Sources were T cells, B-cell-depleted T cells, or PBMCs; the material itself was cDNA or gDNA.

Original handling: Nucleated cell number was recorded as an estimate derived from reference gene primer amplification. Only in-frame clones appear in the TCRdb table, and some are missing; sequencing was by immunoSEQ multiplex PCR. The V and J calls and clone size were taken over from that table, and D and trimming were inferred from the DNA. Here the sample spans roughly 100,000 clones, almost 80% being singletons. The germline gives CDR1 LNHDA, CDR2 SQIVND (reference sequence). The CDR3 is 18 residues long. With V trimmed by 2 bases and J by 5 bases, 13 bases remained unmatched. Sequencing was performed on peripheral blood. The clonotype was recovered from a man in his 60s with active or convalescent COVID-19. This rearrangement joins TRBV19 to TRBJ2-1; 9 bases fit TRBD1. CDR3 region: CASSIYTWGGTGHNEQFF. As DNA, the CDR3 is TGTGCCAGTAGTATATACACCTGGGGGGGGACAGGGCACAATGAGCAGTTCTTC.